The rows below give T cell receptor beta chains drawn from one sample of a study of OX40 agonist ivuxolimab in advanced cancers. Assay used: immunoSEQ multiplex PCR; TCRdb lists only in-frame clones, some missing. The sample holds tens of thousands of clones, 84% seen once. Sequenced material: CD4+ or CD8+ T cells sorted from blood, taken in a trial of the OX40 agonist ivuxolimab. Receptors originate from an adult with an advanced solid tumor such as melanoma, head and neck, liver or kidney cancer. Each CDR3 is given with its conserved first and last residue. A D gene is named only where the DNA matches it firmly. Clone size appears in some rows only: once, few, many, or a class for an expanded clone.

CASSAVGTEAFF TGTGCCAGCAGCGCGGTAGGCACTGAAGCTTTCTTT TRBJ1-1 NA NA TRBV11-2
CASRPQVTQETQYF TGCGCCAGCAGGCCACAGGTCACCCAAGAGACCCAGTACTTC TRBJ2-5 NA NA TRBV5-1
CASSDWLRDRLYNEQFF TGTGCCAGCAGTGACTGGCTCCGGGACAGGTTATACAATGAGCAGTTCTTC TRBJ2-1 once TRBD1 TRBV6-4
CASSPDGDIQYF TGTGCCAGCTCACCGGACGGGGACATTCAGTACTTC TRBJ2-4 NA NA TRBV18
CASKLARNTGELFF TGTGCCAGCAAACTAGCGAGGAACACCGGGGAGCTGTTTTTT TRBJ2-2 NA TRBD2 TRBV6-4
CASSPGTVAPAFF TGTGCCAGCTCACCTGGGACCGTTGCCCCGGCTTTCTTT TRBJ1-1 NA NA TRBV18
CASSFQRTSGGTDTQYF TGTGCCAGCAGCTTTCAGAGGACTAGCGGGGGGACAGATACGCAGTATTTT TRBJ2-3 NA TRBD2 TRBV5-4
CASRDEFSSSYNSPLHF TGTGCCAGCAGAGACGAATTTAGCAGCTCCTATAATTCACCCCTCCACTTT TRBJ1-6 NA NA TRBV7-2
CASGATGGPGANVLTF TGTGCCAGCGGGGCGACAGGGGGACCTGGGGCCAACGTCCTGACTTTC TRBJ2-6 NA TRBD1 TRBV28
CASTPAGGSYNEQFF TGTGCCAGCACCCCTGCGGGGGGGTCTTACAATGAGCAGTTCTTC TRBJ2-1 NA TRBD2 TRBV6-6
CASSPGLRGLGDTEAFF TGTGCCAGCTCACCAGGACTCCGAGGACTAGGAGACACTGAAGCTTTCTTT TRBJ1-1 NA NA TRBV18
CASSQEVPGQVFTGELFF TGCGCCAGCAGCCAAGAGGTCCCGGGACAGGTCTTCACCGGGGAGCTGTTTTTT TRBJ2-2 NA TRBD1 TRBV4-1
CASSFGAGGEKLFF TGTGCCAGCAGTTTCGGGGCAGGCGGTGAAAAACTGTTTTTT TRBJ1-4 NA NA TRBV27
CATSRVNPGGAFYNEQFF TGTGCCACCAGCAGGGTCAACCCGGGGGGGGCCTTTTACAATGAGCAGTTCTTC TRBJ2-1 NA TRBD2 TRBV15
CASSIGMGLMNIQYF TGTGCCAGTAGTATAGGCATGGGCTTGATGAACATTCAGTACTTC TRBJ2-4 NA NA TRBV19
CASSRASGATDTQYF TGTGCCAGCTCACGGGCTAGCGGGGCCACAGATACGCAGTATTTT TRBJ2-3 once TRBD2 TRBV18
CASNGYTGELFF TGTGCCAGCAACGGCTACACCGGGGAGCTGTTTTTT TRBJ2-2 NA NA TRBV2
CASSFGTSGINGPSYEQYF TGTGCCAGCAGTTTTGGGACTAGCGGGATTAACGGTCCTTCCTACGAGCAGTACTTC TRBJ2-7 NA TRBD2 TRBV27
CASSERTGSSPLHF TGTGCCAGTAGTGAGCGGACCGGTTCTTCACCCCTCCACTTT TRBJ1-6 NA NA TRBV19
CASSISQPRKGIQYF TGTGCCAGTAGTATAAGCCAGCCCCGTAAGGGCATTCAGTACTTC TRBJ2-4 NA NA TRBV19
CASSLRTGAMNTEAFF TGTGCCAGCAGCTTAAGGACAGGGGCCATGAACACTGAAGCTTTCTTT TRBJ1-1 NA TRBD1 TRBV7-3
CASSFWGGLMTDTQYF TGTGCCAGCAGTTTCTGGGGGGGATTAATGACAGATACGCAGTATTTT TRBJ2-3 NA TRBD2 TRBV6-6
CASSFSSTGGSGYTF TGTGCCAGCAGCTTCTCCTCGACAGGCGGCAGTGGCTACACCTTC TRBJ1-2 NA NA TRBV5-5
CAWGTGKSAQHF TGTGCCTGGGGGACGGGGAAATCGGCCCAGCATTTT TRBJ1-5 few NA TRBV30
CASSLGPETLPEKLFF TGCGCCAGCAGCTTGGGGCCGGAGACTCTCCCTGAAAAACTGTTTTTT TRBJ1-4 NA NA TRBV5-1
CASSLGGNYGYTF TGTGCCAGCAGCTTAGGTGGTAACTATGGCTACACCTTC TRBJ1-2 few NA TRBV7-2
CASSLVQGAGELFF TGCGCCAGCAGCTTGGTCCAGGGGGCTGGGGAGCTGTTTTTT TRBJ2-2 once TRBD1 TRBV5-1
CASSISGTKQETQYF TGTGCCAGTAGTATCTCCGGGACTAAACAAGAGACCCAGTACTTC TRBJ2-5 NA TRBD2 TRBV19
CASSFQGSYNSPLHF TGTGCCAGCAGCTTCCAGGGCTCCTATAATTCACCCCTCCACTTT TRBJ1-6 NA NA TRBV7-2
CASSEARDGYTDTQYF TGTGCCAGCAGTGAAGCTCGGGACGGCTACACAGATACGCAGTATTTT TRBJ2-3 NA NA TRBV6-1
CASSLAAGTKNIQYF TGCGCCAGCAGCTTAGCCGCAGGGACCAAAAACATTCAGTACTTC TRBJ2-4 NA NA TRBV4-3
CATSIRTFSPLHF TGTGCCACCAGCATTAGGACCTTTTCACCCCTCCACTTT TRBJ1-6 NA NA TRBV15
CAGAGGSGANVLTF TGTGCCGGCGCAGGCGGCTCTGGGGCCAACGTCCTGACTTTC TRBJ2-6 NA NA TRBV11-2
CASSQDLAPGLRGEKLFF TGCGCCAGCAGCCAAGATCTTGCCCCAGGCCTGAGAGGAGAAAAACTGTTTTTT TRBJ1-4 NA NA TRBV4-3
CASSRDGRNLYGYTF TGTGCCAGCAGCCGCGACGGGAGAAATCTCTATGGCTACACCTTC TRBJ1-2 NA NA TRBV9
CASSYGGRNTEAFF TGTGCCAGCAGTTACGGTGGCAGGAACACTGAAGCTTTCTTT TRBJ1-1 NA NA TRBV6-6
CASPKRTYGYTF TGCGCCAGCCCCAAGCGGACCTATGGCTACACCTTC TRBJ1-2 NA NA TRBV4-1
CASTRGIQPQHF TGTGCCAGCACCAGGGGGATTCAGCCCCAGCATTTT TRBJ1-5 NA TRBD1 TRBV6-1
CASSGFGQGAVPYEKLFF TGTGCCAGCAGTGGGTTTGGACAGGGGGCGGTCCCGTATGAAAAACTGTTTTTT TRBJ1-4 NA TRBD1 TRBV25-1
CASKGLSTGELFF TGCGCCAGCAAGGGACTATCCACCGGGGAGCTGTTTTTT TRBJ2-2 many TRBD2 TRBV5-1
CASHGGNPNQPQHF TGTGCCAGCCACGGTGGGAACCCCAATCAGCCCCAGCATTTT TRBJ1-5 NA NA TRBV4-2
CASSLGLVFGGDEQFF TGTGCCAGCAGCTTAGGTCTCGTGTTTGGGGGTGATGAGCAGTTCTTC TRBJ2-1 NA NA TRBV11-1
CASSGGTGVSYNSPLHF TGTGCCAGCAGTGGGGGCACAGGGGTCTCCTATAATTCACCCCTCCACTTT TRBJ1-6 once TRBD1 TRBV25-1